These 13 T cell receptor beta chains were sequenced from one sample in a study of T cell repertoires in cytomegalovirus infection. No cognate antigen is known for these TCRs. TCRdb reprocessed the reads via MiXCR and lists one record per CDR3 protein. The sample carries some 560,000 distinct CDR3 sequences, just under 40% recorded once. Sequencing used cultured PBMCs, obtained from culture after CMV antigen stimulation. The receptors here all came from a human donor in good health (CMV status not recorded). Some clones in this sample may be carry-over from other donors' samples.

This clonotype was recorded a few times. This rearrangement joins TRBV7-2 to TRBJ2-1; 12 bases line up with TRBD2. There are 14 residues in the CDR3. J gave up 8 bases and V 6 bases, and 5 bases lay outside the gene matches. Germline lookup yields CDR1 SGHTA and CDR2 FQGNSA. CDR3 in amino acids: CASSLAGGTYEQFF. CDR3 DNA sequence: TGTGCCAGCAGTCTAGCGGGGGGGACCTATGAGCAGTTCTTC.

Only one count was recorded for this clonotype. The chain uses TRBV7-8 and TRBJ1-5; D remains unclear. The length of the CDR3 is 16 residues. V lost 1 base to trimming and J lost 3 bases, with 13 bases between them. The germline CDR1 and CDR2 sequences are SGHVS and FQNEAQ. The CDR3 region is CASSLGGRQINQPQHF. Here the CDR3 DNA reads TGTGCCAGCAGCTTAGGAGGCAGGCAAATCAATCAGCCCCAGCATTTT.

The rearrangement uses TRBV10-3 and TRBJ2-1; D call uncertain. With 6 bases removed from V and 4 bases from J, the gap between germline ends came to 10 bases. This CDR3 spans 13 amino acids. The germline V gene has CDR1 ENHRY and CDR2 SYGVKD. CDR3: CAIRAGSYNEQFF. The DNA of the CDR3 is TGTGCCATCAGGGCCGGTTCATACAATGAGCAGTTCTTC.

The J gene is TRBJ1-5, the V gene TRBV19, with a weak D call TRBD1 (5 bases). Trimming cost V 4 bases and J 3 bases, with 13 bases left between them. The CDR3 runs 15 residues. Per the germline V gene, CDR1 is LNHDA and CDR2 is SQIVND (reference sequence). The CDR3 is CASSTGGGTNQPQHF. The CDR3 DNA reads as TGTGCCAGTAGTACGGGTGGGGGAACCAATCAGCCCCAGCATTTT.

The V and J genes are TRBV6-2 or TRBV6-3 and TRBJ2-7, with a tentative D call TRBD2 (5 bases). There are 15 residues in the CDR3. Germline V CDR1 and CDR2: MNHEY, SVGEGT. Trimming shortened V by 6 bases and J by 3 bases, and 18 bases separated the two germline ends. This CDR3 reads CASSTLREAFYEQYF. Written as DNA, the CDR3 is TGTGCCAGCAGCACGCTCCGGGAAGCCTTCTACGAGCAGTACTTC.

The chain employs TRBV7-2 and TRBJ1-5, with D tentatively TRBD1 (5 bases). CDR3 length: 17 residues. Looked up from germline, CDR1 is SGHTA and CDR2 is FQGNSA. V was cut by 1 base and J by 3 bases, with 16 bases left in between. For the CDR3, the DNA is TGTGCCAGCAGCTTAGGCGTACGGAACAGGTTCAATCAGCCCCAGCATTTT. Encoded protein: CASSLGVRNRFNQPQHF.

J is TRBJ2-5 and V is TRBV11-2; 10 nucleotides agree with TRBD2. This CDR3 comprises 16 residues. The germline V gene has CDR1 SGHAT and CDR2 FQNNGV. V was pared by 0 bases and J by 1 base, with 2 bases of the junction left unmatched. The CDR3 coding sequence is TGTGCCAGCAGCTTAGAGACTAGCGGGTTCCAAGAGACCCAGTACTTC. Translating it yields CASSLETSGFQETQYF.

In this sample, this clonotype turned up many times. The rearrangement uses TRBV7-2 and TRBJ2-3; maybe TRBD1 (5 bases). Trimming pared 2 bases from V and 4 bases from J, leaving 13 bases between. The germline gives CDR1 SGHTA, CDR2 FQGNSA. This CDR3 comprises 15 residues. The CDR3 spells CASSLRGGKADTQYF. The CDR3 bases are TGTGCCAGCAGCTTAAGGGGTGGAAAGGCAGATACGCAGTATTTT.

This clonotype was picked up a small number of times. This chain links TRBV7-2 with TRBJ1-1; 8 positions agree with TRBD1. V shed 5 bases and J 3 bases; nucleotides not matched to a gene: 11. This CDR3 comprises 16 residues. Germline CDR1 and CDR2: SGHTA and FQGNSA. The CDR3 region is CASSPRQGTLYTEAFF. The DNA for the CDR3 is TGTGCCAGCAGCCCCAGACAGGGGACTCTGTACACTGAAGCTTTCTTT.

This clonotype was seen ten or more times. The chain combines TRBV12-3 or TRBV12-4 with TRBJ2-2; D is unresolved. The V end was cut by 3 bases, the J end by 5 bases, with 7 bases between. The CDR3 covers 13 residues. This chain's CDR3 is CASSFLGTGELFF. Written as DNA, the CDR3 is TGTGCCAGCAGTTTTTTGGGTACCGGGGAGCTGTTTTTT.

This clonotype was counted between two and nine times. Written as DNA, the CDR3 is TGTGCCAGCTCTCGACTAGAAAGTGAGCAGTTCTTC. Protein: CASSRLESEQFF. This chain links TRBV18 with TRBJ2-1; D may be TRBD2 (6 bases). The V gene lost 6 bases and the J gene lost 9 bases, with 12 bases spanning the gap. Germline CDR1 is KGHSH and CDR2 is LQKENI. This CDR3 has 12 amino acids.

CDR3 in amino acids: CASGTGYYGYTF. CDR3 nucleotides: TGTGCCAGCGGGACAGGTTACTATGGCTACACCTTC. The chain is built from TRBV19 and TRBJ1-2; 8 nucleotides line up with TRBD1. This CDR3 is 12 amino acids long. V gave up 9 bases and J gave up 3 bases; unmatched junction bases: 3. Germline V gene data show CDR1 as LNHDA and CDR2 as SQIVND (reference sequence).

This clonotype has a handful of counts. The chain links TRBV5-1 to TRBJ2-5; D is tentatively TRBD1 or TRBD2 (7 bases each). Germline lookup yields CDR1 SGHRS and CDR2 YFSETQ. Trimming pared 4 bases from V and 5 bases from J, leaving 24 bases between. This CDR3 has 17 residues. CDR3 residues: CASSLAMARGGSETQYF. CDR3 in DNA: TGCGCCAGCAGCCTGGCGATGGCCAGGGGGGGCTCTGAGACCCAGTACTTC.